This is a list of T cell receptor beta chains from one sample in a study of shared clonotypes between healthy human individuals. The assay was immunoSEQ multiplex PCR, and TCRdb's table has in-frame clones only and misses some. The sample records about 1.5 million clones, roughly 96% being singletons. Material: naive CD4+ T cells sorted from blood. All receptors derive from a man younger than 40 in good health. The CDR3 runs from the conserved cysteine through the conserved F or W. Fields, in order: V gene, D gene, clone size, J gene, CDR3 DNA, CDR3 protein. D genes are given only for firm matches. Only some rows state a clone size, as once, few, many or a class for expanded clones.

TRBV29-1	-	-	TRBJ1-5	TGCAGCGTAGGTTATAGCAATCAGCCCCAGCATTTT	CSVGYSNQPQHF
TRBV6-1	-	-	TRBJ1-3	TGTGCCAGCAGTGAGGTCCGCGCTGGAAACACCATATATTTT	CASSEVRAGNTIYF
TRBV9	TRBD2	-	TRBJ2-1	TGTGCCAGCAGCTATAGCGGGAGTCACGAATCTGAGCAGTTCTTC	CASSYSGSHESEQFF
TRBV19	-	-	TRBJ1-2	TGTGCCAGTAGTATAGTCCAGAAACATGGCTACACCTTC	CASSIVQKHGYTF
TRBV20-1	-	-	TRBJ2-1	TGCAGTGCTAGAGGGACCGGTGAGCAGTTCTTC	CSARGTGEQFF
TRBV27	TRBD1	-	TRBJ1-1	TGTGCCAGCAGTTTCGGAGGGACAGGCACTGAAGCTTTCTTT	CASSFGGTGTEAFF
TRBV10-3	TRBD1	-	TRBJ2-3	TGTGCCATCAGTGAGTCAGGTGGGGACAGGGGGCGAGGTACGCAGTATTTT	CAISESGGDRGRGTQYF
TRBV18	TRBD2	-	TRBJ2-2	TGTGCCAGCTCACCCGGTCTCGGCGGGAGTGGTACCGGGGAGCTGTTTTTT	CASSPGLGGSGTGELFF
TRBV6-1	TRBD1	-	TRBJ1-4	TGTGCCAGCAGTGAAGTGAGGGGACAGGGTGAAAAACTGTTTTTT	CASSEVRGQGEKLFF
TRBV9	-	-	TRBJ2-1	TGTGCCAGCAGCGTAGATTTTGTGAAGCACAATGAGCAGTTCTTC	CASSVDFVKHNEQFF
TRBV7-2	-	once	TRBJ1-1	TGTGCCAGCAGCTTGTGGACGACGCTGAACACTGAAGCTTTCTTT	CASSLWTTLNTEAFF
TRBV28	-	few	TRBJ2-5	TGTGCCAGCACCTCGTCGCCCGGAGCCGGGGAGACCCAGTACTTC	CASTSSPGAGETQYF
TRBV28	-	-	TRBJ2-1	TGTGCCAGCAGTCCCCGGCCAAACTACAATGAGCAGTTCTTC	CASSPRPNYNEQFF
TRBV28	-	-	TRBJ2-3	TGTGCCAGCACGGACCACGGCGCGGATACGCAGTATTTT	CASTDHGADTQYF
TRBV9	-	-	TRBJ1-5	TGTGCCAGCAGCCTCGCCGGGGTAGAGGATCAGCCCCAGCATTTT	CASSLAGVEDQPQHF
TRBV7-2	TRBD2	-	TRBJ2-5	TGTGCCAGCAGCTTAGTGAAAGATAGCGGGCCGGCCCTGGGGGCCCAGTACTTC	CASSLVKDSGPALGAQYF
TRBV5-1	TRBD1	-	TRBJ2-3	TGCGCCAGCAGCTTGGGCCAGGGGGTTACAGATACGCAGTATTTT	CASSLGQGVTDTQYF
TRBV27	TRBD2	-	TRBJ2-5	TGTGCCAGCAGCCGGACTAGCGGGAACCCCCTGGTGCAGTACTTC	CASSRTSGNPLVQYF
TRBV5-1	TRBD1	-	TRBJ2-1	TGCGCCAGCAGCACAGGGGACAGCTACAATGAGCAGTTCTTC	CASSTGDSYNEQFF
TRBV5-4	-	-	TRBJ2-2	TGTGCCAGCAGCTTGGAACGGACCGGGGAGCTGTTTTTT	CASSLERTGELFF
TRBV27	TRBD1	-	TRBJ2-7	TGTGCCAGCAGTTCGGACAGGGCTTCCTACGAGCAGTACTTC	CASSSDRASYEQYF
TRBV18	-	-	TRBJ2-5	TGTGCCAGCTCACCGGGAAGGACAGAGACCCAGTACTTC	CASSPGRTETQYF
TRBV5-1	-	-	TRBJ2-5	TGCGCCAGCAGCTTGGCCGGGGGAGGTGAGACCCAGTACTTC	CASSLAGGGETQYF
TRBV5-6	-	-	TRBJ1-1	TGTGCCAGCAGCTTTATTCAGCGGAACACTGAAGCTTTCTTT	CASSFIQRNTEAFF
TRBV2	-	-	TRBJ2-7	TGTGCCAGCAGGGGGGAAGGTTACGGGAATTACGAGCAGTACTTC	CASRGEGYGNYEQYF
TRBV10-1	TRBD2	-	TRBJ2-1	TGCGCCAGCAGTGAGTGGTCTAGCGGTTTCGGGGGCAATGAGCAGTTCTTC	CASSEWSSGFGGNEQFF
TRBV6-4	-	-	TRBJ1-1	TGTGCCACAAAAAATCAGGGGTCAAACACTGAAGCTTTCTTT	CATKNQGSNTEAFF
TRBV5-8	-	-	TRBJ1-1	TGTGCCAGCAGCTTCGGTGTCGGGGTTCGGGGCACTGAAGCTTTCTTT	CASSFGVGVRGTEAFF
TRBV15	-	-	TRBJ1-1	TGTGCCACCAGCAGAGATCCGGGATTCACTGAAGCTTTCTTT	CATSRDPGFTEAFF
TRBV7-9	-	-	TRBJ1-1	TGTGCCAGCAGCCGTGGTTTAGTAGGGGTCACTGAAGCTTTCTTT	CASSRGLVGVTEAFF
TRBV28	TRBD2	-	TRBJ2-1	TGTGCCAGCAGCGAACTAGCGGGAGGGTCCTACAATGAGCAGTTCTTC	CASSELAGGSYNEQFF
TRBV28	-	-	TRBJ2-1	TGTGCCAGCAGTTTAACAGACTACAATGAGCAGTTCTTC	CASSLTDYNEQFF
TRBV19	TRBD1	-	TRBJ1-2	TGTGCCAGTAGTACTCGACAGGGGGCCCATGGCTACACCTTC	CASSTRQGAHGYTF
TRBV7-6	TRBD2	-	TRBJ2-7	TGTGCCAGCAGCTACTTAGCGGGAGGCCCTGGCGAGCAGTACTTC	CASSYLAGGPGEQYF
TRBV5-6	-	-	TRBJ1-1	TGTGCCAGCAGCTTGGGGTTGAACACTGAAGCTTTCTTT	CASSLGLNTEAFF
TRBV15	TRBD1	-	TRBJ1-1	TGTGCCACCAGCACCGGACAGGGGGTCACTGAAGCTTTCTTT	CATSTGQGVTEAFF
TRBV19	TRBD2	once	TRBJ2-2	TGTGCCAGTAAATCCCCCCTAGCGGGAGACACCGGGGAGCTGTTTTTT	CASKSPLAGDTGELFF
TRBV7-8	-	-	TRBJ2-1	TGTGCCAGCAGCTCACGTTCACAGGGAAACTCGGCCAATGAGCAGTTCTTC	CASSSRSQGNSANEQFF
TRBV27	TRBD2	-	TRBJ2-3	TGTGCCAGCAGTGCAATACCAGCGGGAGGAATAGATACGCAGTATTTT	CASSAIPAGGIDTQYF
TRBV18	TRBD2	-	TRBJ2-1	TGTGCCAGCTCACCCCGACAGCGGGAGAGGAATGAGCAGTTCTTC	CASSPRQRERNEQFF
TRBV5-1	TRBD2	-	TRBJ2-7	TGCGCCAGCAAGGAAGCGGGAGACCCCTACGAGCAGTACTTC	CASKEAGDPYEQYF
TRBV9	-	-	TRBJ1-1	TGTGCCAGCAGCGTAGATGCAAGAATGAACACTGAAGCTTTCTTT	CASSVDARMNTEAFF
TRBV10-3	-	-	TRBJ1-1	TGTGCCATCAGCCGTACGAGGAACACTGAAGCTTTCTTT	CAISRTRNTEAFF
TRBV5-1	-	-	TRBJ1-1	TGCGCCAGCAGCGCGCAGGGATCTCAGACTGAAGCTTTCTTT	CASSAQGSQTEAFF
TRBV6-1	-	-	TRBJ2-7	TGTGCCAGCAGTGAAGCAGGGAACTCCTACGAGCAGTACTTC	CASSEAGNSYEQYF
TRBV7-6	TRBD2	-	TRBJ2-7	TGTGCCAGCAGCACAAAGCCCGGGGGGGCTACAGGCTTCGAGCAGTACTTC	CASSTKPGGATGFEQYF
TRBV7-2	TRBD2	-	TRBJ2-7	TGTGCCAGCAGCTTAGACGCGGGAGCCATCGAGCAGTACTTC	CASSLDAGAIEQYF
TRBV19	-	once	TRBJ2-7	TGTGCCAGTAGTCTGGGGGGGCGAGGTGAAGAGCAGTACTTC	CASSLGGRGEEQYF
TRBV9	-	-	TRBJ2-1	TGTGCCAGCAGCGTAAGCCCCTACAATGAGCAGTTCTTC	CASSVSPYNEQFF
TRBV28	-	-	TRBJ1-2	TGTGCCAGCAGTAGGGGTGGCAGGGACTATGGCTACACCTTC	CASSRGGRDYGYTF
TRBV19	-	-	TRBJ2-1	TGTGCCAGTAGTACGCTTACCGGCGGGGTGTTATACAATGAGCAGTTCTTC	CASSTLTGGVLYNEQFF
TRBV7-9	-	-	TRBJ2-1	TGTGCCAGCAGTTCCACACCCGCCTGGTTCTTC	CASSSTPAWFF
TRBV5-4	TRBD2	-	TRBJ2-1	TGTGCCAGCAGCGATCGGACTAGCGGGAAAAACAATGAGCAGTTCTTC	CASSDRTSGKNNEQFF
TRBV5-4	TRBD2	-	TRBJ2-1	TGTGCCAGCAACCGCGGGGGGGCCTCCTACAATGAGCAGTTCTTC	CASNRGGASYNEQFF
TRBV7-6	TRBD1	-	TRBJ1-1	TGTGCCAGCAGCCCAGGGGGTCTGAACACTGAAGCTTTCTTT	CASSPGGLNTEAFF
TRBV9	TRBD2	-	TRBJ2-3	TGTGCCAGCAGCTCCCCCGGGGCTAGCGGGAGTGTAGATACGCAGTATTTT	CASSSPGASGSVDTQYF
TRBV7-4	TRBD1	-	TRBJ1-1	TGTGCCAGCAGCTCGATGGACAGGGCCGAAAGGTCTGAAGCTTTCTTT	CASSSMDRAERSEAFF
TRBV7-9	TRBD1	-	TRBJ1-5	TGTGCCAGCAGCCAGGGACAGGACTATAGCAATCAGCCCCAGCATTTT	CASSQGQDYSNQPQHF
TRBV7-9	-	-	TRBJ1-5	TGTGCCAGCAGCTTCCGTTCTAATCAGCCCCAGCATTTT	CASSFRSNQPQHF
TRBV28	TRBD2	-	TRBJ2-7	TGTGCCAGCACCCTGAGCGGGAGGGTCTACGAGCAGTACTTC	CASTLSGRVYEQYF